One and the same sample provided the 25 T cell receptor beta chains below, sequenced in a study of blood T cell repertoires in COVID-19. Clones were read by immunoSEQ multiplex PCR, and TCRdb kept only the in-frame ones, dropping some. The sample holds some 700,000 clones, 85% to 90% seen once. The sample consisted of peripheral blood. The receptors were sampled from a woman aged 18-29 years with acute or convalescent COVID-19.

The chain uses TRBV27 and TRBJ1-5; 12 positions match TRBD1. The CDR3 totals 20 residues. Germline assignment: CDR1 MNHEY and CDR2 SMNVEV (reference sequence). The CDR3 DNA sequence: TGTGCAAGCTCGATTGTTTCCGGGACAGGGGGCGTCGGGAGCAATCAGCCCCAGCATTTT. Protein: CASSIVSGTGGVGSNQPQHF.

Comment on this clone: Other DNA sequences in the same sample also yield this CDR3. J is TRBJ2-3 and V is TRBV4-2; D gene ambiguous. Per the germline V gene, CDR1 is LGHNA and CDR2 is YNFKEQ. The CDR3 has 12 amino acids. Trimming left V 3 bases short and J 4 bases short, with 5 bases between. In nucleotides, the CDR3 is TGTGCCAGCAGCCACCCATCAGATACGCAGTATTTT. It translates to CASSHPSDTQYF.

The chain joins TRBV27 to TRBJ2-5; D is unresolved. Germline V gene data show CDR1 as MNHEY and CDR2 as SMNVEV (reference sequence). This CDR3 spans 16 amino acids. Trimming stripped 6 bases from V and 2 bases from J, with 19 bases between. CDR3 loop: CASSTPNNLEQETQYF. As DNA, the CDR3 is TGTGCCAGCAGCACCCCGAATAATTTAGAACAAGAGACCCAGTACTTC.

This clone was seen just once. The rearrangement links TRBV7-2 to TRBJ2-7; a weak D match, TRBD2 (5 bases). Trimming stripped 6 bases from V and 0 bases from J, with 15 bases between. The CDR3 sequence is 15 residues long. CDR1 and CDR2 (germline): SGHTA, FQGNSA. In nucleotides, the CDR3 is TGTGCCAGCAGTTTCAGAGGTCGGGGCTCCTACGAGCAGTACTTC. This sequence encodes CASSFRGRGSYEQYF.

This rearrangement joins TRBV30 to TRBJ1-2, with 9 bases aligning to TRBD1. The CDR3 loop spans 15 amino acids. Trimming removed 5 bases from V and 5 bases from J; junction bases left unmatched: 12. Per the germline V gene, CDR1 is GTSNPN and CDR2 is SVGIG (reference sequence). CDR3 in amino acids: CAWGQGRYVGYGYTF. The CDR3 nucleotides are TGTGCCTGGGGACAGGGGCGTTACGTTGGGTATGGCTACACCTTC. Based on the CDR3 plus reference TRBV30 and TRBJ1-2, the full variable domain is SQTIHQWPATLVQPVGSPLSLECTVEGTSNPNLYWYRQAAGRGLQLLFYSVGIGQISSEVPQNLSASRPQDRQFILSSKKLLLSDSGFYLCAWGQGRYVGYGYTFGSGTRLTVV.

The chain recombines TRBV2 with TRBJ2-3; perhaps TRBD2 as D (7 bases). Germline-derived CDR1 and CDR2 are SNHLY and FYNNEI. The CDR3 runs 17 residues. Trimming left V 2 bases short and J 1 base short, with 16 bases between. The CDR3 bases are TGTGCCAGCAGTGAATTAGGGGGGGGAGGAGGCACAGATACGCAGTATTTT. Residues: CASSELGGGGGTDTQYF.

The V gene is TRBV7-6, the J gene TRBJ1-2; D is uncertain. V shed 2 bases and J shed 1 base, with 14 bases lying between them. CDR3 length: 16 residues. Germline V gene data show CDR1 as SGHVS and CDR2 as FNYEAQ. The CDR3 loop is CASSLSFGLHNYGYTF. The CDR3 nucleotides are TGTGCCAGCAGCTTATCCTTCGGACTGCATAACTATGGCTACACCTTC.

This rearrangement joins TRBV6-6 to TRBJ1-2; unclear D gene. The CDR3 consists of 13 residues. Germline V gives CDR1 MNHNY, CDR2 SVGAGI (reference sequence). With 7 bases removed from V and 4 bases from J, the gap between germline ends came to 13 bases. CDR3 nucleotide sequence: TGTGCCAGCATCGACGGTGGGCCCTATGGCTACACCTTC. As protein: CASIDGGPYGYTF.

The chain joins TRBV3-1 (or the pseudogene TRBV3-2) to TRBJ2-1, with D possibly TRBD2 on 5 matching bases. Germline values: CDR1 LGHDT, CDR2 YNNKEL (reference sequence). CDR3 length equals 15 residues. V was pared by 4 bases and J by 6 bases, with 16 bases between. The CDR3 DNA reads TGTGCCAGCAGCCCTGGACTCCTATTGTCCAATGAGCAGTTCTTC. It codes for CASSPGLLLSNEQFF.

This rearrangement joins TRBV5-5 to TRBJ2-1, with 16 positions matching TRBD2. Germline-derived CDR1 and CDR2 are SGHKS and YYEKEE (reference sequence). This CDR3 spans 17 amino acids. J was trimmed by 4 bases and V by 4 bases; bases with no gene match: 5. CDR3 loop: CASSMGLAGGRYNEQFF. The CDR3, as DNA: TGTGCCAGCAGCATGGGACTAGCGGGGGGGAGATACAATGAGCAGTTCTTC.

This rearrangement joins TRBV7-8 to TRBJ2-7; no definite D call. Trimming took off 1 base at V and 4 bases at J, with 14 bases between the two ends. CDR1 SGHVS and CDR2 FQNEAQ come from the germline V gene. The CDR3 extends over 15 amino acids. The CDR3 region is CASSLVVTLEYEQYF. The CDR3 DNA follows: TGTGCCAGCAGCTTAGTGGTCACCCTAGAGTACGAGCAGTACTTC.

V gene TRBV29-1 combines with J gene TRBJ2-5; TRBD2 aligns across 13 bases. After removal of 7 bases from V and 2 bases from J, the junction contained 7 bases not matched to a gene. The CDR3 loop spans 15 amino acids. From germline, CDR1 is SQVTM and CDR2 ANQGSEA. CDR3 loop: CSAGLAGLPQETQYF. The CDR3 nucleotides are TGCAGCGCGGGACTAGCGGGACTTCCTCAAGAGACCCAGTACTTC.

The CDR3 here is CASSERDTPNYGYTF. For the CDR3, the DNA is TGTGCCAGCAGCGAGCGGGACACCCCTAACTATGGCTACACCTTC. The chain employs TRBV7-3 and TRBJ1-2; a weak D match, TRBD1 (6 bases). CDR3 length: 15 amino acids. Between the trimmed V and J ends, which lost 5 bases and 0 bases, there was a span of 13 bases. Germline CDR1 and CDR2: SGHTA and FQGTGA. The full variable domain, its missing parts supplied by reference TRBV7-3 and TRBJ1-2, is GAGVSQTPSNKVTEKGKYVELRCDPISGHTALYWYRQSLGQGPEFLIYFQGTGAADDSGLPNDRFFAVRPEGSVSTLKIQRTERGDSAVYLCASSERDTPNYGYTFGSGTRLTVV.

There are a few counts of this clone. This specimen includes other DNA sequences encoding the same CDR3. The chain combines TRBV6-1 with TRBJ1-1, with 9 bases lining up with TRBD1. J was trimmed by 4 bases and V by 1 base; bases with no gene match: 4. This CDR3 is 15 amino acids long. Germline-derived CDR1 and CDR2 are MNHNS and SASEGT. The CDR3 spells CASSEEGQGGTEAFF. DNA of the CDR3: TGTGCCAGCAGTGAAGAGGGACAGGGTGGCACTGAAGCTTTCTTT.

This clone was seen just once. The V gene is TRBV12-5, the J gene TRBJ1-2; weak D call: TRBD1 (5 bases). This CDR3 spans 14 amino acids. Between the trimmed V and J ends, which lost 4 bases and 4 bases, there was a span of 13 bases. Germline V gene sequence: CDR1 LGHNT, CDR2 FRNRAP. CDR3 region: CASGSPQAFYGYTF. The DNA of the CDR3 is TGTGCTAGTGGTTCTCCACAGGCGTTCTATGGCTACACCTTC. Complete variable domain (other parts from reference TRBV12-5 and TRBJ1-2): DARVTQTPRHKVTEMGQEVTMRCQPILGHNTVFWYRQTMMQGLELLAYFRNRAPLDDSGMPKDRFSAEMPDATLATLKIQPSEPRDSAVYFCASGSPQAFYGYTFGSGTRLTVV.

The chain recombines TRBV7-9 with TRBJ2-1; a possible D gene is TRBD2 (7 bases). CDR3 length equals 17 residues. Germline lookup yields CDR1 SEHNR and CDR2 FQNEAQ (reference sequence). V was cut by 5 bases and J by 0 bases, with 17 bases left in between. The CDR3 loop reads CASSGRGGRLSYNEQFF. The CDR3 DNA sequence: TGTGCCAGCAGCGGCAGGGGAGGGCGACTCTCCTACAATGAGCAGTTCTTC.

The CDR3 DNA follows: TGTGCCAGCAGCGTAGTAGATCGGCCGGGACAGACCTACGAGCAGTACTTC. It is translated as CASSVVDRPGQTYEQYF. The gene calls are TRBV9 and TRBJ2-7; TRBD1 matches 7 bases. The CDR3 is made up of 17 amino acids. Per the germline V gene, CDR1 is SGDLS and CDR2 is YYNGEE. With V trimmed by 0 bases and J by 2 bases, 11 bases remained unmatched.

The gene calls are TRBV11-2 and TRBJ1-1, with 7 bases fitting TRBD1. Germline V gene lookup returns CDR1 SGHAT and CDR2 FQNNGV. V lost 5 bases, J lost 2 bases, and 8 bases stayed unmatched. The CDR3 consists of 15 residues. Here the CDR3 reads CASSTPGQVNTEAFF. CDR3 DNA: TGTGCCAGCAGCACTCCCGGACAGGTCAACACTGAAGCTTTCTTT.

This chain links TRBV29-1 with TRBJ1-3; D is unresolved. CDR3 length: 14 amino acids. Germline V gene sequence: CDR1 SQVTM, CDR2 ANQGSEA. V lost 2 bases, J lost 0 bases, and 8 bases lay in between. The CDR3: CSVETLCSGNTIYF. The CDR3 DNA sequence: TGCAGCGTTGAAACGCTATGCTCTGGAAACACCATATATTTT.

The V and J genes are TRBV9 and TRBJ2-5, with D maybe TRBD1 (5 bases). V was pared by 0 bases and J by 1 base, with 7 bases between. The CDR3 contains 14 residues. The germline V gene has CDR1 SGDLS and CDR2 YYNGEE. The CDR3 here is CASSVADSQETQYF. CDR3 sequence (DNA): TGTGCCAGCAGCGTAGCTGACAGCCAAGAGACCCAGTACTTC. The full variable domain, rest sourced from reference TRBV9 and TRBJ2-5, is DSGVTQTPKHLITATGQRVTLRCSPRSGDLSVYWYQQSLDQGLQFLIQYYNGEERAKGNILERFSAQQFPDLHSELNLSSLELGDSALYFCASSVADSQETQYFGPGTRLLVL.

The chain combines TRBV7-6 with TRBJ1-2, with 7 bases matching TRBD1. Per the germline V gene, CDR1 is SGHVS and CDR2 is FNYEAQ. The CDR3 length is 15 residues. The V and J ends lost 0 bases and 3 bases, in that order; junction bases with no gene match: 4. The CDR3 protein is CASSLASQGYYGYTF. The DNA for the CDR3 is TGTGCCAGCAGCTTAGCTTCACAGGGGTACTATGGCTACACCTTC.

The rearrangement links TRBV12-3 or TRBV12-4 to TRBJ1-6; no clear D gene. The V end lost 1 base, the J end lost 13 bases, and 11 bases lay between the germline ends. This CDR3 has 13 residues. The CDR3 protein is CASSLGASVPLHF. As DNA, the CDR3 is TGTGCCAGCAGTTTAGGTGCCTCAGTGCCCCTCCACTTT.

The chain recombines TRBV29-1 with TRBJ2-1; 7 nucleotides line up with TRBD1. CDR3 length equals 14 residues. CDR1 and CDR2 from the germline V gene are SQVTM and ANQGSEA. Losses at the gene ends were 0 bases for V and 3 bases for J; bases not matched to a gene: 2. The CDR3 DNA reads TGCAGCGTTGAAGATCAGGGGGACTACAATGAGCAGTTCTTC. This gives the protein CSVEDQGDYNEQFF.

This chain links TRBV3-1 (or the pseudogene TRBV3-2) with TRBJ2-2; TRBD1 might be the D (6 bases). CDR1 is LGHDT, CDR2 YNNKEL, per germline (reference sequence). Deletions cut 5 bases from V and 6 bases from J, with 10 bases between. This CDR3 is built from 13 residues. CDR3 DNA: TGTGCCAGCAGCTATTCAGGGGCCGGGGAGCTGTTTTTT. Translating it yields CASSYSGAGELFF.

The chain combines TRBV5-1 with TRBJ1-1, with 8 bases identical to TRBD1. Germline trimming cut 4 bases from V and 1 base from J; bases unmatched to any gene: 9. The CDR3 extends over 16 amino acids. Germline assignment: CDR1 SGHRS and CDR2 YFSETQ. The CDR3 reads CASSRTRTGTNTEAFF. CDR3 nucleotide sequence: TGCGCCAGCAGCCGAACCCGGACAGGGACGAACACTGAAGCTTTCTTT.